This T cell receptor beta chain appears in the sequencing data of a study of shared clonotypes between healthy human individuals. Study outcomes and limitations: Sampling involved blood alone; tissue repertoires likely differ.

V was cut by 4 bases and J by 5 bases, with 15 bases left in between. This CDR3 spans 15 amino acids. Germline lookup yields CDR1 LNHDA and CDR2 SQIVND (reference sequence). Execution of the assay was at deep level. Genomic DNA of every subset was divided equally among multiple immunoSEQ plates. Sequencing was performed with immunoSEQ multiplex PCR; in TCRdb, only in-frame clones are kept and a portion is missing. The table includes approximately 740,000 clones, around 92% detected once. Naivety among CD8 cells was defined by CD45RO negativity and positive CCR7 selection, thereby excluding terminally differentiated effector memory CD45RA+ cells. None of the donors, who were healthy HIV-negative adults, had recently had acute infections or vaccinations. As regards this clone: The target antigen is unknown.

The receptor was isolated from a man aged 30 to 45 in good health. The chain combines TRBV19 with TRBJ2-1; maybe TRBD2 (6 bases). Sequencing was done on a sample of naive CD8+ T cells sorted from blood. CDR3 residues: CASSRAGGKNNEQFF. The CDR3 region has the DNA TGTGCCAGTAGTAGGGCGGGCGGGAAGAACAATGAGCAGTTCTTC.